Sequencing of this TCR beta chain was carried out in a study of blood T cell repertoires in COVID-19. The germline CDR1 and CDR2 sequences are SQVTM and ANQGSEA. Trimming cost V 4 bases and J 11 bases, with 16 bases left between them. The length of the CDR3 is 12 residues. Clones were read by immunoSEQ multiplex PCR, and TCRdb kept only the in-frame ones, dropping some. The data hold roughly 230,000 clones, with around 82% observed a single time. This receptor was identified in a man aged 40-55 years with active or convalescent COVID-19. The chain uses TRBV29-1 and TRBJ2-3, with D maybe TRBD1 (5 bases). Sequenced sample: peripheral blood. CDR3 protein: CSVAAGAGQQYF. The DNA for the CDR3 is TGCAGCGTTGCGGCAGGTGCAGGGCAGCAGTATTTT.